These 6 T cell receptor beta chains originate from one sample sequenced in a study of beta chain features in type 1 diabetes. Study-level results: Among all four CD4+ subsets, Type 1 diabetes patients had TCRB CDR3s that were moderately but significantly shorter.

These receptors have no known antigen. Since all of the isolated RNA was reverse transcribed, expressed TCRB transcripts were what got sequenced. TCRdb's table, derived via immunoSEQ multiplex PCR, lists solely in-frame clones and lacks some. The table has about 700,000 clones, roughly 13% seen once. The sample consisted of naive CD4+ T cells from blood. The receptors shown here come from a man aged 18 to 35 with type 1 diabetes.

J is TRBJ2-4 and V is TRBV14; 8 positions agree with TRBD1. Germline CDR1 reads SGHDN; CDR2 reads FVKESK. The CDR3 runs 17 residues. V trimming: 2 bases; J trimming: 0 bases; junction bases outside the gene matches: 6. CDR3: CASSQHRTGLAKNIQYF. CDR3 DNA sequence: TGTGCCAGCAGCCAACACCGGACAGGGCTAGCCAAAAACATTCAGTACTTC.

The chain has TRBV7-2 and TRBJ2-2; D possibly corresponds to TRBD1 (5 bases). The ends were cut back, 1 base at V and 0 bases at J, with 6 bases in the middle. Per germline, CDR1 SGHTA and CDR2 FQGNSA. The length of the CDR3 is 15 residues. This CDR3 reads CASSLGTSNTGELFF. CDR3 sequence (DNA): TGTGCCAGCAGCTTAGGGACATCGAACACCGGGGAGCTGTTTTTT.

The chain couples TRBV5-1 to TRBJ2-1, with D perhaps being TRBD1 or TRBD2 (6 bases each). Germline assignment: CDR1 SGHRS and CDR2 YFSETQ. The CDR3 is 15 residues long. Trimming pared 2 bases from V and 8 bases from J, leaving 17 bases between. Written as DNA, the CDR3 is TGCGCCAGCAGCTTTGTGGCAGGGGAGGTGGATGAGCAGTTCTTC. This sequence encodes CASSFVAGEVDEQFF. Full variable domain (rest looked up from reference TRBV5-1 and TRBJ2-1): KAGVTQTPRYLIKTRGQQVTLSCSPISGHRSVSWYQQTPGQGLQFLFEYFSETQRNKGNFPGRFSGRQFSNSRSEMNVSTLELGDSALYLCASSFVAGEVDEQFFGPGTRLTVL.

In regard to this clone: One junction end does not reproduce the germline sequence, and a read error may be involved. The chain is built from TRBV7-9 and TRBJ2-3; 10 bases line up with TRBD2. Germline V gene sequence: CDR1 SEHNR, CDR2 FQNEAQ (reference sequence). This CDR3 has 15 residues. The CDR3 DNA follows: TGTGCCGGCAGCCTCGGGACTAGCGGCACAGATACGCAGTATTTT. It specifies CAGSLGTSGTDTQYF.

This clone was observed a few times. The CDR3 reads CAWRFSRTNTEAFF. The CDR3 region has the DNA TGTGCCTGGCGCTTTTCTAGGACAAACACTGAAGCTTTCTTT. This chain joins TRBV30 and TRBJ1-1, with D tentatively TRBD1 (5 bases). CDR1 and CDR2 from the germline V gene are GTSNPN and SVGIG (reference sequence). This CDR3 region has 14 residues. Trimming stripped 5 bases from V and 2 bases from J, with 15 bases between.

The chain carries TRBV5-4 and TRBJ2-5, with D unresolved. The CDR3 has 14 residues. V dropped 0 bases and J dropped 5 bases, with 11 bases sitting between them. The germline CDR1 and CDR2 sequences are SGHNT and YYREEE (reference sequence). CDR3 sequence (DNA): TGTGCCAGCAGCTTGGGAGCACCACCGGAGACCCAGTACTTC. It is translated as CASSLGAPPETQYF. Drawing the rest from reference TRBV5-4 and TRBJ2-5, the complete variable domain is ETGVTQSPTHLIKTRGQQVTLRCSSQSGHNTVSWYQQALGQGPQFIFQYYREEENGRGNFPPRFSGLQFPNYSSELNVNALELDDSALYLCASSLGAPPETQYFGPGTRLLVL.